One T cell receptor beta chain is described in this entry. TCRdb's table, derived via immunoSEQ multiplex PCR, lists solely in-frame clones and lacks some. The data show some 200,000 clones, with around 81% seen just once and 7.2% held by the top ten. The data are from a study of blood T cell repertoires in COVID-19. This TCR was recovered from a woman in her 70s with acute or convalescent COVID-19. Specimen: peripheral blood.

The chain's CDR3 is CASSYDQRGSDTQYF. The CDR3 DNA reads TGTGCCAGCAGTTATGACCAGCGGGGGTCAGATACGCAGTATTTT. This chain connects TRBV6-2 or TRBV6-3 to TRBJ2-3; 8 positions match TRBD2. Unmatched junction bases numbered 6, after V lost 3 bases and J lost 4 bases. The germline gives CDR1 MNHEY, CDR2 SVGEGT. The CDR3 length is 15 residues.